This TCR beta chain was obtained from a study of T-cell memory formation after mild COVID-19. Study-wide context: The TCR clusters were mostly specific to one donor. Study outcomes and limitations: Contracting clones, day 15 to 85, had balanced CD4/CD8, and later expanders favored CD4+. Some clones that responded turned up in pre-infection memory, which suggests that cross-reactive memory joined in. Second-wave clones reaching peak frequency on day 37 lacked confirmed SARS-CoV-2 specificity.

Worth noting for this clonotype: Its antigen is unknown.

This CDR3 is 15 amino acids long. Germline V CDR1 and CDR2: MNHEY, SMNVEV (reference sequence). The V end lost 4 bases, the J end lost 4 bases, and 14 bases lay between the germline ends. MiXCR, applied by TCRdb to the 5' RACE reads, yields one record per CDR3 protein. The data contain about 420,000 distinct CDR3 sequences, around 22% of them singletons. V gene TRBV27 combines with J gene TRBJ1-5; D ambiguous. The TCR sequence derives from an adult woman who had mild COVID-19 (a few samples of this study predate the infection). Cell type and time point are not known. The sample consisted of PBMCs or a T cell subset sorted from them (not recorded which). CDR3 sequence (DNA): TGTGCCAGCAGTTCTATCCCCCTGGGGAATCAGCCCCAGCATTTT. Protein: CASSSIPLGNQPQHF.